The sample holds a few counts of the clone carrying this T cell receptor beta chain. This entry belongs to a study of blood T cells in healthy people across ages. CDR1 is SQVTM, CDR2 ANQGSEA, per germline. V gave up 6 bases and J gave up 0 bases; unmatched junction bases: 7. The CDR3 loop spans 14 amino acids. Then a second PCR, running about 6 to 12 cycles, was carried out with a sample-barcoded 5' primer and a J-beta primer mix. TCRdb ran MiXCR on the 5' RACE reads and lists one entry per CDR3 protein. The repertoire holds around 1,000,000 distinct CDR3 sequences, around 25% seen once, with around 0.75% in the top ten. The same sample was also studied in work on T cells of mothers and their children. That source adds: The authors used all extracted RNA for cDNA synthesis, at approximately 1.5 ug per 15 ul.

The sequencing input was blood. This sequence originates from a girl aged 2-10 years in good health. The chain joins TRBV29-1 to TRBJ1-2; 7 nucleotides line up with TRBD1. The CDR3 bases are TGCAGCGTGGCCAGGGACAGAACTAACTATGGCTACACCTTC. This gives the protein CSVARDRTNYGYTF.